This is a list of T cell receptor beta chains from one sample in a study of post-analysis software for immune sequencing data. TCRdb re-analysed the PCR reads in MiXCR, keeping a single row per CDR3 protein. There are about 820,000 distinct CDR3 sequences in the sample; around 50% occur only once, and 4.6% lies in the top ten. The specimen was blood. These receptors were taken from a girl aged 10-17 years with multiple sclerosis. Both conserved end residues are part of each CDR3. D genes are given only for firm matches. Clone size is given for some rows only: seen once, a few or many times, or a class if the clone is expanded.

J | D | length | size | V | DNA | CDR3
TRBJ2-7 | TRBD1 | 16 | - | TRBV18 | TGTGCCAGCTCCCCAGGGACAGGGGGCGGTCGCTACGAGCAGTACTTC | CASSPGTGGGRYEQYF
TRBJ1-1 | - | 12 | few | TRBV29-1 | TGCAGCGTTGATGTAACGGGCACTGAAGCTTTCTTT | CSVDVTGTEAFF
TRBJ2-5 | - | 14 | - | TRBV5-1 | TGCGCCAGCAGCTTGGCCCCCCGGCAAGAGACCCAGTACTTC | CASSLAPRQETQYF
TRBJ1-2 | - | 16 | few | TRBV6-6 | TGTGCCAGCAGTTTACCTCCGGGACAAGAGTCCTATGGCTACACCTTC | CASSLPPGQESYGYTF
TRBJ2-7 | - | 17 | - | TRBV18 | TGTGCCAGCTCACCACCAGCGTCGCGGGCGGGACTCTACGAGCAGTACTTC | CASSPPASRAGLYEQYF
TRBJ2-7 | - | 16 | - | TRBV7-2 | TGTGCCAGCAGCTTAGTATCGCTCGGCAGACTCTACGAGCAGTACTTC | CASSLVSLGRLYEQYF
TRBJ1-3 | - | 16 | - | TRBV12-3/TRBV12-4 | TGTGCCAGCAGTTTGGGTGGGGGGTACTCTGGAAACACCATATATTTT | CASSLGGGYSGNTIYF
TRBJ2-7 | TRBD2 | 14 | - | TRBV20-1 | TGCAGTGCTAGCCCCCCTAGCGGGAGTGTTGAGCAGTACTTC | CSASPPSGSVEQYF
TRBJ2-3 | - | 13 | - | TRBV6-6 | TGTGCCAGCAGGGGGGGTCTCGCGGATACGCAGTATTTT | CASRGGLADTQYF
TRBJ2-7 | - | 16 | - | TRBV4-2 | TGTGCCAGCAGCCCCCATGCCCTCAGACCGACCTACGAGCAGTACTTC | CASSPHALRPTYEQYF
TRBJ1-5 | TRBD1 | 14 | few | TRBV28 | TGTGCCAGCACCCGGACAGGGGGCGTTCAGCCCCAGCATTTT | CASTRTGGVQPQHF
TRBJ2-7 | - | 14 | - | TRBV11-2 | TGTGCCAGCAGCTTAGGACTCCAAACCTACGAGCAGTACTTC | CASSLGLQTYEQYF
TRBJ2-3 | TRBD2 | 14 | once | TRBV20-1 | TGCAGTGCAGGTCAGCGGGGGAGCACAGATACGCAGTATTTT | CSAGQRGSTDTQYF
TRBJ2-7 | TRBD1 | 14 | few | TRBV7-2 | TGTGCCAGCAGTTCGACTACAGGGGGCTACGAGCAGTACTTC | CASSSTTGGYEQYF
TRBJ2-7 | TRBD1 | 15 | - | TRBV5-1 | TGCGCCAGCAGTTCAGGACAGGACGCTATCTACGAGCAGTACTTC | CASSSGQDAIYEQYF
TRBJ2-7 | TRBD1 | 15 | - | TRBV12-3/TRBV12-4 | TGTGCCAGCAGCCTACAGGGGACCAAGAATTACGAGCAGTACTTC | CASSLQGTKNYEQYF
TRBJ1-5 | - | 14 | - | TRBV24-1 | TGTGCCACCAATAGGTATCTGGGCAATCAGCCCCAGCATTTT | CATNRYLGNQPQHF
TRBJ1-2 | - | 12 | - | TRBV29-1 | TGCAGCGTTGAACAGGAGATCCATGGCTACACCTTC | CSVEQEIHGYTF
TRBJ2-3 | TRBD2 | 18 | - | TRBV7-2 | TGTGCCAGCAGATCACGGGGAGCGGGGGGATCCAGCACAGATACGCAGTATTTT | CASRSRGAGGSSTDTQYF
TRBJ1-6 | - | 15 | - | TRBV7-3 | TGTGCCAGCAGCTTAGTGCCAGGGGCTTTTTCACCCCTCCACTTT | CASSLVPGAFSPLHF
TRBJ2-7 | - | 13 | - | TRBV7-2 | TGTGCCAGCAGCCTTACCATGAGGTCCGAGCAGTACTTC | CASSLTMRSEQYF
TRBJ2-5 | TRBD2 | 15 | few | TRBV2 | TGTGCCAGCAGGAGGGAAGCGGGGCTACAAGAGACCCAGTACTTC | CASRREAGLQETQYF
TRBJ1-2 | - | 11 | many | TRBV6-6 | TGTGCCAGCAGTTACGTGTATGGCTACACCTTC | CASSYVYGYTF
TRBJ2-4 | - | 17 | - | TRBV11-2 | TGTGCCAGCAGCTTTTACATGGACACCTTAGCCAAAAACATTCAGTACTTC | CASSFYMDTLAKNIQYF
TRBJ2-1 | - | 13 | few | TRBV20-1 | TGCAGTGCTAGCGGGAACTCCTACAATGAGCAGTTCTTC | CSASGNSYNEQFF
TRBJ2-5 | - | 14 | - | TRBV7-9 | TGTGCCAGCAGCTTTTACAGGGAAGAAGAGACCCAGTACTTC | CASSFYREEETQYF
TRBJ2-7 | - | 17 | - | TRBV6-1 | TGTGCCAGCAGTGAAGCAGCCGGGACCCCGGGAGTCTACGAGCAGTACTTC | CASSEAAGTPGVYEQYF
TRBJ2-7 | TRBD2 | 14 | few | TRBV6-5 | TGTGCCAGCAGTTCGGGGGGAGGTATCTACGAGCAGTACTTC | CASSSGGGIYEQYF